This T cell receptor delta chain was found in a study of gamma-delta chains in newborns, infants, children. Study-level information: Polyclonal expansion of innate γδ T cells after birth follows microbial exposure.

Trimming removed 2 bases from V and 0 bases from J; junction bases left unmatched: 20. CDR3 length: 20 amino acids. The germline gives CDR1 TVYSNPD, CDR2 GDNSRS (reference sequence). This clone was counted only a few times. Only one base separates this from a far larger clonotype, so it likely reflects a read error. TCRdb reapplied CATT to the reads. The table lists 2,500 to 3,500 delta-chain clones, roughly 48% of them singletons. The TCR was taken from a child who received the measles vaccine. The sequenced sample consisted of blood. The chain couples TRDV3 to TRDJ1; 11 bases fit TRDD3. CDR3 in amino acids: CAFVSYWGILIPAYTDKLIF. CDR3 in DNA: TGTGCCTTTGTTTCCTACTGGGGGATATTAATTCCCGCGTACACCGATAAACTCATCTTT.